Described below is a single TCR beta chain sequence and its context. Its specificity is unknown. V was trimmed by 11 bases and J by 2 bases, leaving 16 bases between them. This CDR3 is built from 14 residues. These data are taken from a study of identical twins. Study observations and caveats: While abundant cord blood beta clonotypes carried fewer insertions, memory repertoires showed no such pattern. Cross-sectional statistical analysis, not tracking of the same donors, underpinned the conclusions. Weaker excess twin sharing was seen among beta out-of-frame sequences.

MiXCR was run by TCRdb on the 5' RACE reads, yielding one entry per CDR3 protein. The table includes roughly 570,000 distinct CDR3 sequences, more than 9% detected once. These records were also assigned to another study, of yellow fever vaccine responses in identical twins. That source adds: The T cell response to vaccination in identical twins was reportedly partly convergent and partly personalized.

Specimen: PBMCs. The rearrangement joins TRBV12-3 or TRBV12-4 to TRBJ1-5; D is possibly TRBD1 (6 bases). The TCR was taken from a young woman in good health. The CDR3 DNA reads as TGTGCCCCTTACAGGGCGGGAGGCAATCAGCCCCAGCATTTT. This sequence encodes CAPYRAGGNQPQHF.